This T cell receptor (beta chain) stems from a study of TIL therapy for anti-PD-1-resistant metastatic lung cancer. Across the study: Median tumor PD-L1 proportion score was about 6.6%. Most patients had lung adenocarcinoma; a handful of tumors were EGFR-mutant, two ALK-rearranged; half smoked currently or formerly.

The immunoSEQ assay was v3. Assay used: immunoSEQ multiplex PCR; TCRdb lists only in-frame clones, some missing. The sample contains tens of thousands of clones, roughly 69% of which appear only once. Trimming removed 1 base at V and 5 bases at J, with 11 bases between. CDR1 is SEHNR and CDR2 is FQNEAQ in the germline V gene (reference sequence). The CDR3 covers 14 residues. The time point here: pre-treatment sample, taken before nivolumab and TIL therapy. V gene TRBV7-9 combines with J gene TRBJ1-1; no clear D. The TCR sequence derives from a person aged 25 to 85 with non-small cell lung cancer. The specimen comprised blood, sampled at baseline. The CDR3, as DNA: TGTGCCAGCAGCTTAGGCGGGGTGTGGACTGAAGCTTTCTTT. Its translation: CASSLGGVWTEAFF.